The subject of this entry is one T cell receptor beta chain. Original processing notes: By means of reference gene primer amplification, nucleated cell counts were estimated. Using immunoSEQ multiplex PCR, the repertoire was profiled, and TCRdb retains in-frame clones only, with some absent. The V and J calls and clone size come from that table; D and trimming were worked out from the DNA. The table lists 140,000 to 150,000 clones, approximately 88% of them singletons. Germline CDR1 reads GTSNPN; CDR2 reads SVGIG (reference sequence). V gave up 3 bases and J gave up 4 bases, with 6 bases separating them. The CDR3 contains 11 residues. The data derive from a study of blood T cell repertoires in COVID-19. On the study more broadly: The United States, Italy and Spain supplied acute and convalescent COVID-19 samples. PBMCs, B-cell-depleted T cells, or T cells were the source of the cDNA or gDNA that made up the material.

The TCR sequence derives from a woman aged 50 to 65 with acute or convalescent COVID-19. This chain links TRBV30 with TRBJ1-2, with D possibly TRBD1 on 6 matching bases. Sequencing was carried out using peripheral blood. This chain's CDR3 is CAWRDSYGYTF. The CDR3 DNA is TGTGCCTGGAGGGACAGCTATGGCTACACCTTC.